What follows are 5 T cell receptor beta chains derived from one specimen sequenced in a study of glioma-infiltrating T cells. The iRepertoire nested amplicon-rescue multiplex PCR amplified TCR alpha and beta CDR3s from RNA. TCRdb itself ran the multiplex PCR reads through MiXCR, one entry per CDR3 protein. The sample holds fewer than 90,000 distinct CDR3 sequences, 23% seen once. Sequences were obtained from glioma tissue, nonneoplastic brain tissue, or PBMCs (not recorded which). The receptors come from a human donor with low-grade glioma or glioblastoma, undergoing nonglioma brain surgery, or in good health (not recorded which).

The rearrangement joins TRBV6-1 to TRBJ2-3, with 8 bases identical to TRBD2. The germline CDR1 and CDR2 sequences are MNHNS and SASEGT. V trimming: 1 base; J trimming: 0 bases; junction bases outside the gene matches: 15. The CDR3 covers 20 residues. The CDR3 loop reads CASSEEGIGGGLWSTDTQYF. Written as DNA, the CDR3 is TGTGCCAGCAGTGAAGAAGGGATCGGGGGGGGTCTCTGGAGCACAGATACGCAGTATTTT.

This clonotype was picked up many times. The gene calls are TRBV12-3 or TRBV12-4 and TRBJ1-1; D is perhaps TRBD1 (6 bases). With 5 bases removed from V and 4 bases from J, the gap between germline ends came to 11 bases. There are 13 residues in the CDR3. CDR3 DNA: TGTGCCAGCAGTCTCGAGGACAGCACTGAAGCTTTCTTT. Its translation: CASSLEDSTEAFF.

By share of the sample, this clonotype is medium-sized. The chain combines TRBV20-1 with TRBJ2-1; unclear D gene. The CDR3 is 13 residues long. Germline CDR1 is DFQATT and CDR2 is SNEGSKA (reference sequence). The CDR3 region is CRLSTLRGNEQFF. Written as DNA, the CDR3 is TGCAGGCTTTCGACCTTGCGAGGCAATGAGCAGTTCTTC.

To note about this clonotype: A much larger clone differs by one base, so this may be a read error. V usage is TRBV12-3 or TRBV12-4 and J usage is TRBJ2-3, with a tentative D call TRBD1 (5 bases). This CDR3 is built from 16 residues. Here the CDR3 DNA reads TGTGCCAGCAGTTTAATTGCGACGACAAACACAGGTACGCAGTATTTT. This codes for CASSLIATTNTGTQYF.

The table lists this clonotype with many counts. Its ends do not fully match the called genes, so a read error is possible. The chain combines TRBV6-1 with TRBJ2-3, with 9 bases that match TRBD2. CDR1 MNHNS and CDR2 SASEGT come from the germline V gene. The CDR3 sequence is 16 residues long. The DNA for the CDR3 is TGTGCCAGCAGGGAAGTAGGTAGCGGGGGTGCAGATACGCAGTATTTT. Its translation is CASREVGSGGADTQYF.